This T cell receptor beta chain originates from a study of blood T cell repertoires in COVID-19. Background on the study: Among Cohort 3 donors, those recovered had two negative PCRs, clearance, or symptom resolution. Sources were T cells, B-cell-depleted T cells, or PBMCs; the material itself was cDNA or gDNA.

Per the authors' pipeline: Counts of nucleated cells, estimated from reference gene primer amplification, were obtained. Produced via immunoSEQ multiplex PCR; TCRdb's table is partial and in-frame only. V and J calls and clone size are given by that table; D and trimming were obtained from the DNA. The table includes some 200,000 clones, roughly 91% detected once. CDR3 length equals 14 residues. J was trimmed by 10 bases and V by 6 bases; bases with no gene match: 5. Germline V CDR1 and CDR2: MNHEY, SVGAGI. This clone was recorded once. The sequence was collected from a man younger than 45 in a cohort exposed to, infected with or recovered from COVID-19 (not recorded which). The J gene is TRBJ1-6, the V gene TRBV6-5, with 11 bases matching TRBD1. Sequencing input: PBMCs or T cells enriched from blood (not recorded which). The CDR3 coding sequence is TGTGCCAGCAGGGGGACAGGGGGGCTATCACCCCTCCACTTT. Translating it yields CASRGTGGLSPLHF.